Reported below is one T cell receptor (beta chain). The data belong to a study of blood T cell repertoires in COVID-19. Measured with immunoSEQ multiplex PCR; TCRdb has only the in-frame clones, and not every one. The profile shows 350,000 to 500,000 clones, 70% to 90% of them singletons. In germline, CDR1 is MNHEY, CDR2 SVGAGI. This CDR3 is 15 amino acids long. The ends were cut back, 2 bases at V and 2 bases at J, with 11 bases in the middle. Seattle participants joined during active infection and were tracked over time. The sequence was collected from a young man with COVID-19, enrolled during active disease. Material for sequencing was peripheral blood. This rearrangement joins TRBV6-5 to TRBJ2-3; D may be TRBD2 (6 bases). DNA of the CDR3: TGTGCCAGCAGTTACGGGACTTTTTTCACAGATACGCAGTATTTT. Protein product: CASSYGTFFTDTQYF.